Below, 25 T cell receptor beta chains from the same sample are listed, as sequenced in a study of T cell repertoires in cytomegalovirus infection. Their antigens remain unidentified. TCRdb redid the calling of the reads with MiXCR, one entry per CDR3 protein. The sample holds roughly 350,000 distinct CDR3 sequences, roughly a third seen once. Sequencing used cultured PBMCs, obtained from culture after CMV antigen stimulation. The receptor source for this set is a human donor in good health (CMV status not recorded). Some clones in this sample may be carry-over from other donors' samples.

This clonotype showed up just a few times. The rearrangement joins TRBV9 to TRBJ1-3; TRBD1 matches at 9 bases. Germline V CDR1 and CDR2: SGDLS, YYNGEE. This CDR3 has 17 residues. After removal of 0 bases from V and 2 bases from J, the junction contained 6 bases not matched to a gene. In DNA, the CDR3 is TGTGCCAGCAGCGTAGATCCGGGGACAGGGCCTGGAAACACCATATATTTT. It codes for CASSVDPGTGPGNTIYF.

This clonotype was counted a few times. V and J are TRBV12-3 or TRBV12-4 and TRBJ2-1, with D perhaps being TRBD1 or TRBD2 (5 bases each). The CDR3 extends over 16 amino acids. V dropped 2 bases and J dropped 4 bases, with 15 bases sitting between them. The chain's CDR3 is CASSLTGASGYNEQFF. In nucleotides, the CDR3 is TGTGCCAGCAGTTTAACAGGCGCGAGCGGATACAATGAGCAGTTCTTC.

Only a few counts were recorded for this clonotype. J is TRBJ1-6 and V is TRBV9; the D gene is possibly TRBD1 (6 bases). The germline V gene encodes CDR1 SGDLS and CDR2 YYNGEE. This CDR3 has 15 amino acids. Deletions cut 3 bases from V and 5 bases from J, with 12 bases between. CDR3 region: CASSEGHGNNSPLHF. CDR3 nucleotides: TGTGCCAGCAGCGAGGGACACGGAAATAATTCACCCCTCCACTTT.

This CDR3 is CASSSDRGRTQYF. DNA of the CDR3: TGTGCCAGCAGCTCGGACAGGGGTAGGACCCAGTACTTC. The chain employs TRBV27 and TRBJ2-5; TRBD1 matches at 9 bases. The CDR3 consists of 13 residues. V lost 6 bases and J lost 7; bases outside the gene matches: 6. CDR1 is MNHEY and CDR2 is SMNVEV in the germline V gene (reference sequence).

In this sample, this clonotype turned up a few times. The V call is TRBV25-1, the J call TRBJ1-6; 10 bases align to TRBD1. Per the germline V gene, CDR1 is MGHDK and CDR2 is SYGVNS. V lost 1 base, J lost 7 bases, and 1 base stayed unmatched. The CDR3 is 15 residues long. CDR3 coding DNA: TGTGCCAGCAGTGAATTGACAGGGGGCAATTCACCCCTCCACTTT. This sequence encodes CASSELTGGNSPLHF.

This clonotype came up many times. This rearrangement joins TRBV7-2 to TRBJ2-5, with 8 bases identical to TRBD1. The V gene end was trimmed by 1 base and the J gene end by 4 bases; junction bases not matched to a gene: 8. CDR3 length: 16 residues. Germline lookup yields CDR1 SGHTA and CDR2 FQGNSA. CDR3 protein: CASSLGGTGGTETQYF. In DNA, the CDR3 is TGTGCCAGCAGCTTAGGGGGGACAGGCGGGACAGAGACCCAGTACTTC.

CDR3 DNA sequence: TGTGCCAGCAGTTACGACAGGGGCACTGAAGCTTTCTTT. Protein: CASSYDRGTEAFF. The chain has TRBV6-2 or TRBV6-3 and TRBJ1-1; 8 positions agree with TRBD1. This CDR3 region has 13 residues. Trimming removed 2 bases from V and 4 bases from J; junction bases left unmatched: 0. Germline V CDR1 and CDR2: MNHEY, SVGEGT.

The genes are TRBV12-3 or TRBV12-4 and TRBJ1-2; no firm D call. This CDR3 comprises 14 residues. Trimming took 6 bases from V and 3 from J, leaving 14 bases between them. CDR3 coding DNA: TGTGCCAGCAGACAATCAGTCCAGGACTATGGCTACACCTTC. This gives the protein CASRQSVQDYGYTF.

The chain combines TRBV7-4 with TRBJ2-1, with D perhaps matching TRBD2 (5 bases). V lost 8 bases and J 0 bases, leaving 20 bases between the germline ends. The CDR3 covers 17 residues. CDR1 and CDR2 (germline): SGHVT, SQSDAQ. CDR3 in amino acids: CASRPRGTAGSYNEQFF. The CDR3 coding sequence is TGTGCCAGCCGTCCTCGGGGTACGGCGGGCTCCTACAATGAGCAGTTCTTC.

The CDR3 region is CASSAGTGEYEQYV. The CDR3 bases are TGTGCCAGTAGCGCCGGGACAGGGGAGTACGAGCAGTACGTC. V gene TRBV19 combines with J gene TRBJ2-7, with TRBD1 matching 10 bases. CDR3 length: 14 amino acids. CDR1 and CDR2 from the germline V gene are LNHDA and SQIVND (reference sequence). Trimming removed 6 bases from V and 4 bases from J; junction bases left unmatched: 6.

This chain connects TRBV5-5 to TRBJ1-5; 9 bases fit TRBD1. Germline V gene lookup returns CDR1 SGHKS and CDR2 YYEKEE (reference sequence). Germline trimming cut 1 base from V and 0 bases from J; bases unmatched to any gene: 8. The CDR3 length is 18 residues. DNA of the CDR3: TGTGCCAGCAGCTTGAGGGACAGGGAGACTTATAGCAATCAGCCCCAGCATTTT. This gives the protein CASSLRDRETYSNQPQHF.

The rearrangement joins TRBV29-1 to TRBJ2-3, with 10 bases identical to TRBD2. The V gene end was trimmed by 2 bases and the J gene end by 10 bases; junction bases not matched to a gene: 12. CDR1 is SQVTM, CDR2 ANQGSEA, per germline. The CDR3 contains 15 residues. Here the CDR3 DNA reads TGCAGCGTTGAATTCGGGTTAGCGGGGGGATGGGCGCAGTATTTT. It yields the protein CSVEFGLAGGWAQYF.

This clonotype occurred a few times. This chain uses TRBV7-2 with TRBJ2-4; TRBD1 matches at 7 bases. V lost 3 bases and J lost 11; bases outside the gene matches: 13. This CDR3 contains 15 residues. Germline V gene sequence: CDR1 SGHTA, CDR2 FQGNSA. The CDR3 spells CASSLKGGGTSVQYF. CDR3 nucleotides: TGTGCCAGCAGCTTGAAAGGGGGCGGAACGAGCGTTCAGTACTTC.

J is TRBJ2-7 and V is TRBV6-1; D unresolved. This CDR3 contains 12 residues. Germline lookup yields CDR1 MNHNS and CDR2 SASEGT. V shed 6 bases and J shed 5 bases, with 11 bases lying between them. CDR3: CASRTFRDEQYF. The DNA for the CDR3 is TGTGCCAGCAGAACTTTTCGGGACGAGCAGTACTTC.

V and J are TRBV19 and TRBJ1-2; no definite D call. The CDR3 is 13 residues long. Deletions cut 3 bases from V and 4 bases from J, with 9 bases between. From germline, CDR1 is LNHDA and CDR2 SQIVND (reference sequence). The CDR3 loop is CASSIYSSYGYTF. The CDR3 DNA reads TGTGCCAGTAGTATCTATTCCAGCTATGGCTACACCTTC.

This sequence joins TRBV15 and TRBJ1-3; D is undetermined. The CDR3 runs 15 residues. The V end was cut by 7 bases, the J end by 0 bases, with 13 bases between. Germline CDR1 LNHNV, CDR2 YYDKDF (reference sequence). CDR3 in amino acids: CATTHDRTSGNTIYF. In DNA, the CDR3 is TGTGCCACCACCCACGACCGAACCTCTGGAAACACCATATATTTT.

In this sample, this clonotype turned up many times. The genes are TRBV7-2 and TRBJ1-5; TRBD1 matches at 8 bases. This CDR3 region has 15 residues. V dropped 5 bases and J dropped 1; count of bases not matched to a gene: 4. Germline V gene lookup returns CDR1 SGHTA and CDR2 FQGNSA. CDR3 bases: TGTGCCAGCAGCATACAGGGGGGGAGCAATCAGCCCCAGCATTTT. It codes for CASSIQGGSNQPQHF.

The chain recombines TRBV25-1 with TRBJ2-3; 13 bases fit TRBD2. The trim removed 8 bases at V and 5 bases at J, leaving 10 bases unmatched. Germline V gene sequence: CDR1 MGHDK, CDR2 SYGVNS. This CDR3 comprises 16 residues. DNA for the CDR3: TGTGCCAGCTCGAGGACTAGCGGGAGACGTGGAGATACGCAGTATTTT. Protein sequence: CASSRTSGRRGDTQYF.

The chain is built from TRBV30 and TRBJ1-5; D is undetermined. This CDR3 is 17 amino acids long. Germline V CDR1 and CDR2: GTSNPN, SVGIG (reference sequence). V shed 0 bases and J shed 2 bases, with 17 bases lying between them. CDR3 residues: CAWSVPRGRAGNQPQHF. The CDR3 nucleotides are TGTGCCTGGAGTGTACCTCGAGGGAGGGCAGGCAATCAGCCCCAGCATTTT.

This chain joins TRBV7-6 and TRBJ1-3; 8 bases are a match to TRBD1. The CDR3 spans 16 residues. Unmatched junction bases numbered 8, after V lost 5 bases and J lost 2 bases. CDR1 SGHVS and CDR2 FNYEAQ come from the germline V gene. This chain's CDR3 is CASSDYRGITGNTIYF. In nucleotides, the CDR3 is TGTGCCAGCAGCGATTACAGGGGGATTACTGGAAACACCATATATTTT.

This clonotype was counted only a few times. V and J are TRBV28 and TRBJ2-1, with 8 nucleotides matching TRBD2. Germline CDR1 is MDHEN and CDR2 is SYDVKM. With V trimmed by 7 bases and J by 9 bases, 11 bases remained unmatched. This CDR3 is built from 14 residues. The CDR3: CASKNQRESSEQFF. CDR3 bases: TGTGCCAGCAAAAATCAGCGGGAGAGTAGTGAGCAGTTCTTC.

The chain combines TRBV29-1 with TRBJ2-1; possibly TRBD1 for D (5 bases). CDR3 length equals 15 residues. Germline CDR1 reads SQVTM; CDR2 reads ANQGSEA. Trimming took 2 bases from V and 7 from J, leaving 18 bases between them. In nucleotides, the CDR3 is TGCAGCGTTGAACTTAAGGGGCGGAATCGGAATGAGCAGTTCTTC. Translating gives CSVELKGRNRNEQFF.

This clonotype was detected a few times. The J gene is TRBJ2-5, the V gene TRBV12-3 or TRBV12-4; maybe TRBD1 (6 bases). V was trimmed by 6 bases and J by 7 bases, leaving 15 bases between them. This CDR3 has 13 residues. CDR3 protein: CASSTPGHLTQYF. The CDR3 DNA is TGTGCCAGCAGCACACCGGGACATCTGACCCAGTACTTC.

The genes are TRBV29-1 and TRBJ2-5; 9 bases agree with TRBD2. Germline V gives CDR1 SQVTM, CDR2 ANQGSEA. V dropped 4 bases and J dropped 3; count of bases not matched to a gene: 6. The CDR3 is 14 amino acids. CDR3 loop: CSVARRLAEETQYF. CDR3 coding DNA: TGCAGCGTTGCCCGGAGACTAGCGGAAGAGACCCAGTACTTC.

This clonotype was found many times. Here the CDR3 reads CASSLAGLVGYQETQYF. The CDR3 DNA sequence: TGTGCCAGCAGCTTAGCAGGGCTAGTGGGGTACCAAGAGACCCAGTACTTC. The chain is built from TRBV7-2 and TRBJ2-5, with D unclear. Trimming cost V 0 bases and J 0 bases, with 14 bases left between them. This CDR3 has 17 residues. Germline V gene sequence: CDR1 SGHTA, CDR2 FQGNSA.